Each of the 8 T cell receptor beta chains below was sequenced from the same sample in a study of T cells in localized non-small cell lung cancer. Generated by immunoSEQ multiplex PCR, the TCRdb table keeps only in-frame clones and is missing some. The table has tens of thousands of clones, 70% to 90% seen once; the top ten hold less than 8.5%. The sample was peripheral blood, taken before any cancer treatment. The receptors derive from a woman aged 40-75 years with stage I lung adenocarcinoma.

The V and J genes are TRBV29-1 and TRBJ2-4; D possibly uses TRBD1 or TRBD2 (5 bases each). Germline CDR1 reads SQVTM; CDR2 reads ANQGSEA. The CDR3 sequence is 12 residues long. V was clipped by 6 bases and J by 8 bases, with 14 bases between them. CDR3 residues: CSVGRERHIQYF. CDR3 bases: TGCAGCGTAGGCAGGGAGAGGCACATTCAGTACTTC.

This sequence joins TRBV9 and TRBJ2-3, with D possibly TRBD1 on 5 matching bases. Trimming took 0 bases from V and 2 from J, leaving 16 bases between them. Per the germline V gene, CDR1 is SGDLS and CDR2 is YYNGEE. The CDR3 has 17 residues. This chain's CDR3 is CASSVGRTPRPTDTQYF. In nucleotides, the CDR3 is TGTGCCAGCAGCGTAGGGCGGACACCAAGGCCCACAGATACGCAGTATTTT.

The DNA for the CDR3 is TGTGCCAGCAGCCTACCGGGACGCAGGGAGGCTAACTATGGCTACACCTTC. It encodes CASSLPGRREANYGYTF. This sequence joins TRBV5-4 and TRBJ1-2; D may be TRBD1 (5 bases). The CDR3 has 17 amino acids. Germline V gives CDR1 SGHNT, CDR2 YYREEE (reference sequence). The ends were cut back, 4 bases at V and 0 bases at J, with 19 bases in the middle.

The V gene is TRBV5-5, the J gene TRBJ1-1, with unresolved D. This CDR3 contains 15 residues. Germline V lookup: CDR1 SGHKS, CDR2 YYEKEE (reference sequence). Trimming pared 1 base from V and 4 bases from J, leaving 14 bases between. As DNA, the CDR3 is TGTGCCAGCAGCTTGAACGTTGGGAGTTCCACTGAAGCTTTCTTT. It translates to CASSLNVGSSTEAFF.

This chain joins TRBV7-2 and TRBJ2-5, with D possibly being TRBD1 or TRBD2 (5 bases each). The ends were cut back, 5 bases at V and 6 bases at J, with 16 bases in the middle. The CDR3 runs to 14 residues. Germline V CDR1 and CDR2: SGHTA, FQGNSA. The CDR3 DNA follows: TGTGCCAGCAGCCGGGGCGGTGGGGCGAAGACCCAGTACTTC. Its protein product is CASSRGGGAKTQYF.

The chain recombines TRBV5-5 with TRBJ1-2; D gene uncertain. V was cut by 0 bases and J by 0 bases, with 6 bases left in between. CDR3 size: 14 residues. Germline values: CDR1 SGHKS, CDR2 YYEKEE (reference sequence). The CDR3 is CASSLGITNYGYTF. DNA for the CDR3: TGTGCCAGCAGCTTGGGGATAACTAACTATGGCTACACCTTC. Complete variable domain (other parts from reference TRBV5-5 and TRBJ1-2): DAGVTQSPTHLIKTRGQQVTLRCSPISGHKSVSWYQQVLGQGPQFIFQYYEKEERGRGNFPDRFSARQFPNYSSELNVNALLLGDSALYLCASSLGITNYGYTFGSGTRLTVV.

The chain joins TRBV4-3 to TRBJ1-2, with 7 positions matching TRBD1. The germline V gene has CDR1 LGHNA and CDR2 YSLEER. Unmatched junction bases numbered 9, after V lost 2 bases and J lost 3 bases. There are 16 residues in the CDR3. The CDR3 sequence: CASSQQYRDSYYGYTF. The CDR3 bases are TGCGCCAGCAGCCAACAATACCGGGACAGCTACTATGGCTACACCTTC.

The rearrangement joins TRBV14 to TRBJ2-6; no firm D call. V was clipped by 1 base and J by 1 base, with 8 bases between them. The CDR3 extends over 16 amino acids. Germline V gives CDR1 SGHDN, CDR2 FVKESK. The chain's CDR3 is CASSQAWRSGANVLTF. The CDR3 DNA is TGTGCCAGCAGCCAAGCGTGGCGATCTGGGGCCAACGTCCTGACTTTC.